This T cell receptor (beta chain) was profiled in a study of CD8 T cells in ankylosing spondylitis. Whole-study findings and limits: There was reportedly significant enrichment of clones that were disease-linked in matched ankylosing spondylitis synovial fluid.

This clonotype occurred once. Its target is not known. TCRdb independently ran MiXCR on the 5' RACE reads; one entry per CDR3 protein. The table records roughly 280,000 distinct CDR3 sequences, around 20% of them present only once. V shed 2 bases and J shed 5 bases, with 19 bases lying between them. The CDR3 has 17 residues. Germline CDR1 and CDR2: MNHEY and SMNVEV (reference sequence). The receptor comes from a male donor with ankylosing spondylitis or in good health (not recorded which). The sequenced sample consisted of blood, either unsorted or a sorted T cell fraction (not recorded which). The chain recombines TRBV27 with TRBJ1-5; D gene unclear. CDR3 in DNA: TGTGCCAGCAGTTTAAGGCAGGCGACCTCCCTAGATCAGCCCCAGCATTTT. This encodes CASSLRQATSLDQPQHF.